The 21 T cell receptor beta chains listed next were all sequenced from one sample in a study of shared clonotypes between healthy human individuals. This table comes from immunoSEQ multiplex PCR, and its TCRdb copy is limited to in-frame clones, with some not included. The sample contains 850,000 to 1,100,000 clones, roughly 80% of which appear only once. The sample was memory CD4+ T cells from PBMCs. Subset of the sample: CD45RA-negative fraction. These receptors all come from a man aged 18 to 35 in good health. Some clones in this sample may be carry-over from other donors' samples.

The genes are TRBV30 and TRBJ2-5; no firm D call. The CDR3 runs to 14 residues. Trimming took off 0 bases at V and 3 bases at J, with 11 bases between the two ends. From germline, CDR1 is GTSNPN and CDR2 SVGIG (reference sequence). CDR3 sequence reads: CAWSVWEGEETQYF. The CDR3 coding sequence is TGTGCCTGGAGTGTCTGGGAAGGTGAAGAGACCCAGTACTTC.

The chain links TRBV6-1 to TRBJ1-3; 7 bases are shared with TRBD1. The junction had 7 bases not matched to a gene; V was cut back by 8 bases and J by 0 bases. This CDR3 has 15 residues. Per the germline V gene, CDR1 is MNHNS and CDR2 is SASEGT. Written as DNA, the CDR3 is TGTGCCAGCGCCGGGACAGCCGTCTCTGGAAACACCATATATTTT. It is translated as CASAGTAVSGNTIYF.

The V gene is TRBV5-6, the J gene TRBJ2-1; 8 bases are a match to TRBD2. Germline V CDR1 and CDR2: SGHDT, YYEEEE. V shed 5 bases and J 9 bases; nucleotides not matched to a gene: 10. CDR3 length equals 14 residues. CDR3 DNA sequence: TGTGCCAGCAGATCAACGGGAGGGAAGGTTGAGCAGTTCTTC. Amino acid sequence: CASRSTGGKVEQFF.

V usage is TRBV9 and J usage is TRBJ1-1, with D hard to call. Looked up from germline, CDR1 is SGDLS and CDR2 is YYNGEE. The CDR3 totals 13 residues. Trimming cost V 1 base and J 0 bases, with 4 bases left between them. CDR3 nucleotide sequence: TGTGCCAGCAGCGTAAAGCTGAACACTGAAGCTTTCTTT. Amino acid sequence: CASSVKLNTEAFF. Full variable domain (outside the CDR3, taken from reference TRBV9 and TRBJ1-1): DSGVTQTPKHLITATGQRVTLRCSPRSGDLSVYWYQQSLDQGLQFLIQYYNGEERAKGNILERFSAQQFPDLHSELNLSSLELGDSALYFCASSVKLNTEAFFGQGTRLTVV.

This rearrangement joins TRBV27 to TRBJ1-1, with D possibly TRBD1 on 5 matching bases. V gave up 8 bases and J gave up 2 bases, with 9 bases separating them. Per germline, CDR1 MNHEY and CDR2 SMNVEV (reference sequence). The CDR3 spans 12 residues. The CDR3 DNA sequence: TGTGCCAGCGGGGGTTTTAACACTGAAGCTTTCTTT. As protein: CASGGFNTEAFF.

The chain carries TRBV5-1 and TRBJ2-7; D may be TRBD1 or TRBD2 (5 bases each). Germline CDR1 SGHRS, CDR2 YFSETQ. The CDR3 is made up of 18 amino acids. V gave up 0 bases and J gave up 2 bases, with 21 bases separating them. CDR3 sequence: CASSLEGSMRGGAYEQYF. In DNA form, the CDR3 reads TGCGCCAGCAGCTTGGAGGGCAGCATGAGGGGTGGGGCCTACGAGCAGTACTTC.

This chain uses TRBV11-2 with TRBJ2-7; D perhaps matches TRBD2 (6 bases). Germline V gives CDR1 SGHAT, CDR2 FQNNGV. This CDR3 is built from 15 residues. Trimming cost V 2 bases and J 4 bases, with 15 bases left between them. The CDR3 sequence: CASSLSLSGVYEQYF. Written as DNA, the CDR3 is TGTGCCAGCAGCTTAAGTCTCTCGGGAGTTTACGAGCAGTACTTC.

The genes are TRBV7-7 and TRBJ2-5, with 11 bases fitting TRBD2. The germline V gene has CDR1 SSHAT and CDR2 FNYEAQ (reference sequence). The V segment lost 5 bases and the J segment 4 bases; nucleotides outside the gene matches: 3. The CDR3 runs to 14 residues. The CDR3 sequence is CASSPGTSGETQYF. CDR3 bases: TGTGCCAGCAGCCCCGGGACTAGCGGAGAGACCCAGTACTTC. Based on the CDR3 plus reference TRBV7-7 and TRBJ2-5, the full variable domain is GAGVSQSPRYKVTKRGQDVTLRCDPISSHATLYWYQQALGQGPEFLTYFNYEAQPDKSGLPSDRFSAERPEGSISTLTIQRTEQRDSAMYRCASSPGTSGETQYFGPGTRLLVL.

The rearrangement joins TRBV5-1 to TRBJ1-3; D perhaps matches TRBD1 (5 bases). Trimming cost V 0 bases and J 4 bases, with 17 bases left between them. Per germline, CDR1 SGHRS and CDR2 YFSETQ. The CDR3 extends over 17 amino acids. The CDR3 here is CASSLEPQGEYGNTIYF. CDR3 coding DNA: TGCGCCAGCAGCTTGGAACCCCAGGGAGAATACGGAAACACCATATATTTT. The variable domain in full, with the rest retrieved from reference TRBV5-1 and TRBJ1-3, is KAGVTQTPRYLIKTRGQQVTLSCSPISGHRSVSWYQQTPGQGLQFLFEYFSETQRNKGNFPGRFSGRQFSNSRSEMNVSTLELGDSALYLCASSLEPQGEYGNTIYFGEGSWLTVV.

V usage is TRBV5-5 and J usage is TRBJ2-7; D is undetermined. Germline V gene lookup returns CDR1 SGHKS and CDR2 YYEKEE (reference sequence). V lost 2 bases and J 2 bases, leaving 11 bases between the germline ends. This CDR3 comprises 14 residues. This CDR3 is CASSFPGITYEQYF. The CDR3 DNA is TGTGCCAGCAGCTTCCCAGGAATCACCTACGAGCAGTACTTC.

In its sample, this clone was seen once. The identical CDR3 is also encoded by other nucleotide sequences in the sample. The chain couples TRBV7-9 to TRBJ1-5; D possibly corresponds to TRBD1 (5 bases). The CDR3 length is 15 residues. Trimming cost V 1 base and J 4 bases, with 11 bases left between them. Germline-derived CDR1 and CDR2 are SEHNR and FQNEAQ (reference sequence). The chain's CDR3 is CASSLGGRENQPQHF. The CDR3 DNA is TGTGCCAGCAGCTTAGGAGGCAGGGAGAATCAGCCCCAGCATTTT.

V usage is TRBV5-3 and J usage is TRBJ2-7, with TRBD1 matching 8 bases. TRBV5-3 is an ORF for which the function is uncertain. V shed 8 bases, J shed 6 bases, and the junction held 7 bases outside the gene matches. The CDR3 covers 12 residues. CDR3 DNA sequence: TGTGCCAGCAGCCCAGGGGGCGGCGAGCAGTACTTC. Protein sequence: CASSPGGGEQYF.

The chain carries TRBV6-5 and TRBJ1-4; 9 bases are a match to TRBD1. The CDR3 totals 14 residues. Germline CDR1 is MNHEY and CDR2 is SVGAGI. Trimming at V came to 6 bases and at J to 8 bases, leaving 7 bases not matched to a gene. This chain's CDR3 is CASSRDRVEEKLFF. The CDR3 nucleotides are TGTGCCAGCAGCCGGGACAGGGTAGAAGAAAAACTGTTTTTT.

About this clone: A clone one base away is much larger, so this may be a read error. The V call is TRBV14, the J call TRBJ1-1; TRBD1 might be the D (5 bases). Germline lookup yields CDR1 SGHDN and CDR2 FVKESK. V was clipped by 4 bases and J by 4 bases, with 13 bases between them. The CDR3 sequence is 14 residues long. The CDR3 coding sequence is TGTGCCAGCAGCCGTACCAGGGTGAGCACTGAAGCTTTCTTT. Amino acid sequence: CASSRTRVSTEAFF.

The V and J genes are TRBV28 and TRBJ2-7, with D possibly TRBD2 on 5 matching bases. Germline CDR1 is MDHEN and CDR2 is SYDVKM. Trimming cost V 8 bases and J 2 bases, with 19 bases left between them. This CDR3 comprises 15 residues. The chain's CDR3 is CASGSLGSGAYEQYF. CDR3 sequence (DNA): TGTGCCAGCGGATCGTTGGGCAGCGGTGCCTACGAGCAGTACTTC.

This clone came up once. V gene TRBV5-1 combines with J gene TRBJ2-7; 9 nucleotides line up with TRBD1. V lost 2 bases to trimming and J lost 6 bases; unmatched junction nucleotides: 9. In germline, CDR1 is SGHRS, CDR2 YFSETQ. The CDR3 runs 15 residues. The CDR3 sequence is CASSFVRTGDPEQYF. CDR3 nucleotide sequence: TGCGCCAGCAGCTTTGTTAGGACAGGGGATCCCGAGCAGTACTTC. Full variable domain (remainder filled in from reference TRBV5-1 and TRBJ2-7): KAGVTQTPRYLIKTRGQQVTLSCSPISGHRSVSWYQQTPGQGLQFLFEYFSETQRNKGNFPGRFSGRQFSNSRSEMNVSTLELGDSALYLCASSFVRTGDPEQYFGPGTRLTVT.

This rearrangement joins TRBV28 to TRBJ2-4; D might be TRBD1 (5 bases). The CDR3 length is 16 residues. CDR1 and CDR2 from the germline V gene are MDHEN and SYDVKM. V was trimmed by 6 bases and J by 1 base, leaving 16 bases between them. CDR3 residues: CASSRAGSVAKNIQYF. CDR3 coding DNA: TGTGCCAGCAGCCGGGCAGGGTCGGTGGCCAAAAACATTCAGTACTTC. Drawing the rest from reference TRBV28 and TRBJ2-4, the complete variable domain is DVKVTQSSRYLVKRTGEKVFLECVQDMDHENMFWYRQDPGLGLRLIYFSYDVKMKEKGDIPEGYSVSREKKERFSLILESASTNQTSMYLCASSRAGSVAKNIQYFGAGTRLSVL.

The genes are TRBV5-6 and TRBJ2-3, with TRBD2 matching 12 bases. From germline, CDR1 is SGHDT and CDR2 YYEEEE. V gave up 4 bases and J gave up 6 bases; unmatched junction bases: 15. CDR3 length equals 18 residues. The CDR3 coding sequence is TGTGCCAGCAGCACCCTAGCGGGAGGGCCCTTAGGATCGGATACGCAGTATTTT. Translation: CASSTLAGGPLGSDTQYF.

This clone was detected only a few times. Here the CDR3 DNA reads TGTGCCAGCAGGCAGGGAGACGAAAAACTGTTTTTT. This gives the protein CASRQGDEKLFF. The chain has TRBV2 and TRBJ1-4, with a possible D match to TRBD1 (5 bases). V was shortened by 6 bases and J by 8 bases, with 10 bases between the two germline ends. Germline V gives CDR1 SNHLY, CDR2 FYNNEI. The length of the CDR3 is 12 residues.

V is TRBV27 and J is TRBJ1-1, with unresolved D. The germline V gene has CDR1 MNHEY and CDR2 SMNVEV (reference sequence). Trimming took 0 bases from V and 1 from J, leaving 9 bases between them. This CDR3 is 15 amino acids long. The CDR3: CASSLSGLQNTEAFF. The CDR3 DNA follows: TGTGCCAGCAGTTTATCCGGGTTACAGAACACTGAAGCTTTCTTT.

This chain connects TRBV7-3 to TRBJ2-1, with a weak D call TRBD1 (6 bases). V shed 7 bases and J shed 2 bases, with 18 bases lying between them. Looked up from germline, CDR1 is SGHTA and CDR2 is FQGTGA. This CDR3 has 16 amino acids. The chain's CDR3 is CASTSGGSRAYNEQFF. CDR3 sequence (DNA): TGTGCCAGCACCTCTGGGGGCAGCCGGGCCTACAATGAGCAGTTCTTC.